This entry features one T cell receptor (beta chain) sequence. No cognate antigen has been identified for it. Per-base qualities were not stored, and no clone one base away is much larger. The CDR3 regions of human TCRbeta chains were analyzed by immunosequencing. The paper's processing steps were these. TCRs in the repertoires were matched against a reference library of SARS-CoV-2-specific TCRs that had been generated with the MIRA antigen-specificity platform. Breadth meant the fraction of unique TCRs that were SARS-CoV-2-associated, whereas depth meant the fraction of total T cells that were SARS-CoV-2-associated. Each spike-specific TCR was assigned to its reactive spike region and to a CD4 or CD8 class using the MIRA data. Log10-transformed breadth and depth values were compared by one-way ANOVA with Sidak's multiple comparisons tests. The clones in this table, taken by TCRdb from immuneACCESS, are in-frame only. Not every clone is retained; where verified, under half of the shortfall comes from an unresolved V gene, and the cause of the rest is unknown. The V and J calls and clone size were taken over from that table, and D and trimming were inferred from the DNA. In this sample the table shows around 140,000 clones, around 92% of which occur a single time. The biggest ten clones account for less than 15% of the sample.

V is clipped by 2 bases and J by 2 bases, and the sequence between their germline boundaries is 21 bases long. Taken from the germline V gene, the CDR1 and CDR2 loops are SNHLY and FYNNEI. The CDR3 covers 18 residues, taking in both the cysteine and the phenylalanine. Only the CDR3 region is kept as DNA, spanning 54 bases read in frame from base 1. These data belong to a study of T cell responses to AZD1222 COVID-19 vaccine (dated by TCRdb to about 2021). Describing the broader study: A total of 230 to 250 trial participants underwent TCR sequencing, of whom 200 to 220 received two doses of AZD1222 and roughly 25 received two doses of the MenACWY control vaccine. Trial participants were enrolled by age into subgroups of 18-55, 56-69 and 70-plus years, and roughly 150, 30 and 60 TCR-sequenced participants, respectively, were included in these subgroups.

General conclusions and limits of the study: The 56-69-year group was small, and its depth increase did not reach significance, likely because of low power. Conclusions about previously exposed vaccinees are limited because only five to seven AZD1222 recipients were SARS-CoV-2 seropositive at baseline. Participants were mostly white British and included more females than males, and it was suggested by the authors that clonal diversity may have been underestimated. Spike-specific TCR breadth and depth rose significantly after two AZD1222 doses compared with day 0 and with MenACWY recipients. Reportedly, almost half of the unique spike-specific TCRs recognized epitopes lying outside the regions that are mutated in the B.1.351 and B.1.1.7 variants. The vaccine-associated CD4 TCRs covered the entire spike protein, and the dominant responses fell in regions 160-218 and 743-854. No day 14 peak-response samples were available, so repertoires were characterized only after the peak T cell response.

The label giving this sample's time point can be read as: sample from adult after SARS-CoV-2 infection, after symptom onset. A couple of convalescent COVID-19 patients, sampled after symptom onset from adults with prior SARS-CoV-2 infection, were also TCR-sequenced for comparison. The source is an adult who had recovered from COVID-19. The sequences come from peripheral blood, collected after recovery from COVID-19. Recombination connected TRBV2 to TRBJ1-2; TRBD1 is a weak D gene call, 5 bases matching. For the CDR3, the sequence is CASSERTAASEGNYGYTF. The DNA sequence is TGTGCCAGCAGTGAAAGGACGGCCGCCTCGGAGGGGAACTATGGCTACACCTTC.